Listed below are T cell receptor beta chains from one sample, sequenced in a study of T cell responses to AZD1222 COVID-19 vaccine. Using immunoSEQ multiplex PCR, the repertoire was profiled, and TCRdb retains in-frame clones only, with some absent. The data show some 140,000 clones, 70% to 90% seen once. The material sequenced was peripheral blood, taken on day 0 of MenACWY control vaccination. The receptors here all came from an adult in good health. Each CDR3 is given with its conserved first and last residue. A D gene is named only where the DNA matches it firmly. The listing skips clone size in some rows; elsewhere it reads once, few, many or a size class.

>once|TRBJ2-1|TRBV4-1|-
CASSQVRGTAYNEQFF
TGCGCCAGCAGCCAAGTTCGGGGGACAGCCTACAATGAGCAGTTCTTC
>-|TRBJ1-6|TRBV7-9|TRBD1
CASSSRTGTNSPLHF
TGTGCCAGCAGCTCCCGGACAGGGACTAATTCACCCCTCCACTTT
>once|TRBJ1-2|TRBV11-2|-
CASSANNYGYTF
TGTGCCAGCAGCGCAAATAACTATGGCTACACCTTC
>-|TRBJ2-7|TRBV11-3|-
CASSLDNSGYEQYF
TGTGCCAGCAGCTTAGATAATAGCGGCTACGAGCAGTACTTC
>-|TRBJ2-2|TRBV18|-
CASSPDRNTGELFF
TGTGCCAGCTCACCAGACAGGAACACCGGGGAGCTGTTTTTT
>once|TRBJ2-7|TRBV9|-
CASSAGQLYEQYF
TGTGCCAGCAGCGCCGGACAGCTCTACGAGCAGTACTTC
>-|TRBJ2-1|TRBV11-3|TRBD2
CASSRSSGGLLDEQFF
TGTGCCAGCTCTCGTAGTAGCGGGGGGTTACTGGATGAGCAGTTCTTC
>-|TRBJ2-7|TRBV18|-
CASSSASYEQYF
TGTGCCAGCTCATCAGCCTCCTACGAGCAGTACTTC
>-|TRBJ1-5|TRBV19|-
CASSTGARQPQHF
TGTGCCAGTAGTACAGGGGCTCGCCAGCCCCAGCATTTT
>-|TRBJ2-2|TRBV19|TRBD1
CASSIPPGQGAGELFF
TGTGCCAGTAGTATACCCCCGGGACAGGGGGCCGGGGAGCTGTTTTTT
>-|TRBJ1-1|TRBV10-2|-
CASSERPGSGLLAAFF
TGCGCCAGCAGTGAGCGTCCGGGGTCCGGGCTTTTGGCGGCTTTCTTT
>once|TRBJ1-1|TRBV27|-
CASSPRGGANTEAFF
TGTGCCAGCAGTCCACGCGGGGGAGCGAACACTGAAGCTTTCTTT
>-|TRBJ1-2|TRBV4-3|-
CASSQEFQGYGYTF
TGCGCCAGCAGCCAAGAGTTCCAGGGCTATGGCTACACCTTC
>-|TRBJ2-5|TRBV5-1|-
CASSLGAQGGETQYF
TGCGCCAGCAGCTTGGGTGCGCAGGGTGGAGAGACCCAGTACTTC
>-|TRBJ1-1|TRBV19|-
CASSPLVQGNTEAFF
TGTGCCAGTAGCCCGCTGGTGCAGGGGAACACTGAAGCTTTCTTT
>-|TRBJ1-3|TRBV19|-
CASTTVSGNTIYF
TGTGCCAGTACGACGGTCTCTGGAAACACCATATATTTT
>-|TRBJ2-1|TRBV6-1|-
CASSEARTSQFF
TGTGCCAGCAGTGAAGCGAGGACATCGCAGTTCTTC
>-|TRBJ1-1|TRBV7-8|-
CASSPRDSTEAFF
TGTGCCAGCAGCCCTCGGGACTCTACTGAAGCTTTCTTT
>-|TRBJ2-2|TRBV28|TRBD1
CASSLLGQGAAGELFF
TGTGCCAGCAGTTTATTAGGACAGGGGGCTGCCGGGGAGCTGTTTTTT
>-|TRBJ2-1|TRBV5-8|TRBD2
CASSLGLAGGPPNNEQFF
TGTGCCAGCAGCTTGGGACTAGCGGGAGGGCCCCCGAACAATGAGCAGTTCTTC
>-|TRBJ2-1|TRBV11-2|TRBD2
CASSPQTSGGYNEQFF
TGTGCCAGCAGCCCACAGACTAGCGGGGGATACAATGAGCAGTTCTTC
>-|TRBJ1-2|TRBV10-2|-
CASSDTVRMSSYTF
TGCGCCAGCAGTGATACGGTCAGGATGAGCAGCTACACCTTC
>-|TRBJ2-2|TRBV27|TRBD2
CASSPLRLAGVFPGELFF
TGTGCCAGCAGCCCCTTACGACTAGCGGGGGTTTTCCCCGGGGAGCTGTTTTTT
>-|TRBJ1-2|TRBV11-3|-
CASSLATKSYTF
TGTGCCAGCAGCTTGGCGACGAAAAGCTACACCTTC
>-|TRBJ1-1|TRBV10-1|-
CASSDPGTNTEAFF
TGCGCCAGCAGTGACCCGGGGACGAACACTGAAGCTTTCTTT
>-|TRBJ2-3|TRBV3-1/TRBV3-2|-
CASSQSVGPAGTQYF
TGTGCCAGCAGCCAATCCGTGGGGCCGGCGGGTACGCAGTATTTT
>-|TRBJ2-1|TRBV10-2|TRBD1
CASSDRGYNEQFF
TGCGCCAGCAGTGACAGGGGGTACAATGAGCAGTTCTTC
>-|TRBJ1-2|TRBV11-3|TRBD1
CASSLGGQVDYGYTF
TGTGCCAGCAGCTTAGGGGGACAGGTTGACTATGGCTACACCTTC
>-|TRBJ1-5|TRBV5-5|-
CASSFGVSSYNQPQHF
TGTGCCAGCAGCTTTGGCGTATCAAGTTACAATCAGCCCCAGCATTTT
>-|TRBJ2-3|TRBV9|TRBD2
CASSVSGGAGDTQYF
TGTGCCAGCAGCGTTAGCGGGGGGGCCGGAGATACGCAGTATTTT
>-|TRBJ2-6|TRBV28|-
CASGTQSGANVLTF
TGTGCCAGCGGAACCCAGTCTGGGGCCAACGTCCTGACTTTC
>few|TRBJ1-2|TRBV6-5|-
CASRATQANYGYTF
TGTGCCAGCAGGGCTACGCAGGCTAACTATGGCTACACCTTC
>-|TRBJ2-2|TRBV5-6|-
CASSHTRQLINTGELFF
TGTGCCAGCAGCCACACCCGACAGCTGATCAACACCGGGGAGCTGTTTTTT
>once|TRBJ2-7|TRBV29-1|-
CSVESSSYEQYF
TGCAGCGTTGAAAGCAGCTCCTACGAGCAGTACTTC
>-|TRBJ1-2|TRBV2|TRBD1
CASSPRTGDYGYTF
TGTGCCAGCAGCCCTAGGACAGGGGACTATGGCTACACCTTC
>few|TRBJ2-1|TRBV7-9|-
CASSLASGGPDNEQFF
TGTGCCAGCAGCTTAGCTAGCGGCGGGCCGGACAATGAGCAGTTCTTC
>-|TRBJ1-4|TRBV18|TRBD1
CASSSTGGNEKLFF
TGTGCCAGCTCATCGACAGGGGGGAATGAAAAACTGTTTTTT
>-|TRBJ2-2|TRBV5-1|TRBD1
CASSDGTGFTGELFF
TGCGCCAGCAGCGACGGGACAGGGTTCACCGGGGAGCTGTTTTTT
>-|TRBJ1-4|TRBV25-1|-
CASSEYRGGEKLFF
TGTGCCAGCAGTGAATACAGGGGTGGTGAAAAACTGTTTTTT
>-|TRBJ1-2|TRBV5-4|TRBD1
CASRLDRGNGYTF
TGTGCCAGCAGATTAGACAGGGGGAATGGCTACACCTTC
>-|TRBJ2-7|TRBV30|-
CAWTLQSSSYEQYF
TGTGCCTGGACGTTACAGTCAAGCTCCTACGAGCAGTACTTC
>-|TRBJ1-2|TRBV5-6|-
CASSLSRAYYGYTF
TGTGCCAGCAGCTTGTCCCGGGCCTACTATGGCTACACCTTC
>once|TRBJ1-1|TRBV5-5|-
CASNPRNQNTEAFF
TGTGCCAGCAACCCGAGGAACCAGAACACTGAAGCTTTCTTT
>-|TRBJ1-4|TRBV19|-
CASSIADGVEKLFF
TGTGCCAGTAGTATAGCAGATGGCGTCGAAAAACTGTTTTTT
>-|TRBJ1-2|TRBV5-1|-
CASSLEEANYGYTF
TGCGCCAGCAGCTTGGAGGAAGCGAACTATGGCTACACCTTC
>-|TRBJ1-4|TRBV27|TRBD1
CASSLGPMDRAEKLFF
TGTGCCAGCAGCCTAGGTCCCATGGACAGGGCTGAAAAACTGTTTTTT
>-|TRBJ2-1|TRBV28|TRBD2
CASRNSGGAYNEQFF
TGTGCCAGCAGAAACTCCGGGGGGGCCTACAATGAGCAGTTCTTC
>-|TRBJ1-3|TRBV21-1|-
CASSTDYGQPSGNTIYF
TGTGCCAGCAGCACTGACTATGGACAGCCCTCTGGAAACACCATATATTTT
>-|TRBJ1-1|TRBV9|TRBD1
CASSTQGTGNTEAFF
TGTGCCAGCAGCACACAAGGGACAGGGAACACTGAAGCTTTCTTT